This paragraph covers one T cell receptor beta chain sequence. The target antigen is unknown. Single viable CD3+CD4+CD8-CD45RO+ cells were sorted as the memory CD4+ T cells. This sample was taken from a study of memory CD4+ T cells and cytomegalovirus serostatus. Study-wide findings and caveats: CD4+ memory repertoires contained about 40% of the roughly 150 reported CMV TCRbeta sequences.

Produced via immunoSEQ multiplex PCR; TCRdb's table is partial and in-frame only. This sample yields around 62,000 clones, of which 60% to 85% are seen a single time; about 4.5% belongs to the top ten. Germline CDR1 is LNHDA and CDR2 is SQIVND (reference sequence). The CDR3 is 14 amino acids. V gave up 10 bases and J gave up 1 base, with 16 bases separating them. The chain is built from TRBV19 and TRBJ1-1; possibly TRBD1 for D (5 bases). Material: memory CD4+ T cells from blood. The clonotype comes from an adult in good health and CMV-seropositive. The CDR3 reads CATKAGPANTEAFF. In nucleotides, the CDR3 is TGTGCCACCAAGGCGGGGCCCGCGAACACTGAAGCTTTCTTT.